One TCR beta chain is described in this entry. Using immunoSEQ multiplex PCR, the repertoire was profiled, and TCRdb retains in-frame clones only, with some absent. The sample lists more than 90,000 clones, approximately 95% seen once, with about 0.21% in the top ten. Germline lookup yields CDR1 PRHDT and CDR2 FYEKMQ (reference sequence). The CDR3 has 14 residues. The V end was cut by 5 bases, the J end by 2 bases, with 10 bases between. The sample is drawn from a study of technical replicates of blood from a handful of donors. This sequence was found in a human donor in good health. The chain employs TRBV13 and TRBJ1-3; no clear D gene. Material for sequencing was T cells isolated from PBMCs. CDR3 sequence: CASSPAGTGNTIYF. For the CDR3, the DNA is TGTGCCAGCAGCCCAGCCGGGACTGGAAACACCATATATTTT.